The 20 T cell receptor beta chains listed next were all sequenced from one sample in a study of T cell responses to AZD1222 COVID-19 vaccine. Repertoires were generated with immunoSEQ multiplex PCR, while TCRdb's copy carries only in-frame clones and drops some. The sample records 100,000 to 150,000 clones, more than 85% being singletons. Sequenced material: peripheral blood, taken on day 0 of AZD1222 vaccination. These receptors all stem from an adult in good health.

The sample holds one count of this clone. The chain combines TRBV5-3 with TRBJ2-5; weak D call: TRBD1 (5 bases). TRBV5-3 counts as an open reading frame of uncertain function. The germline V and J ends were trimmed by 3 bases and 1 base, with 19 bases remaining between them. The CDR3 length is 17 residues. The CDR3 region is CARSCQTGFAIQETQYF. In DNA form, the CDR3 reads TGTGCCAGAAGCTGCCAAACAGGATTCGCAATCCAAGAGACCCAGTACTTC.

V and J are TRBV10-3 and TRBJ1-5; D is uncertain. The CDR3 loop spans 15 amino acids. Germline assignment: CDR1 ENHRY and CDR2 SYGVKD. Trimming pared 3 bases from V and 2 bases from J, leaving 11 bases between. The CDR3 sequence: CAISDPGGGNQPQHF. In DNA, the CDR3 is TGTGCCATCAGTGATCCGGGCGGCGGCAATCAGCCCCAGCATTTT.

The V and J genes are TRBV7-3 and TRBJ2-2; 7 bases match TRBD1. CDR3 size: 14 residues. Germline V gene sequence: CDR1 SGHTA, CDR2 FQGTGA. V shed 5 bases, J shed 4 bases, and the junction held 4 bases outside the gene matches. As DNA, the CDR3 is TGTGCCAGCAGCCAGGGACAGAGCACCGGGGAGCTGTTTTTT. Translated, it gives CASSQGQSTGELFF.

The CDR3 loop reads CASSTLQGYSGNTIYF. For the CDR3, the DNA is TGCGCCAGCAGCACATTACAGGGCTACTCTGGAAACACCATATATTTT. The chain carries TRBV5-1 and TRBJ1-3; D might be TRBD1 (6 bases). The CDR3 is made up of 16 amino acids. Germline V gene sequence: CDR1 SGHRS, CDR2 YFSETQ. Trimming removed 4 bases at V and 0 bases at J, with 14 bases between.

This sequence joins TRBV6-5 and TRBJ1-3; 8 bases are shared with TRBD1. The CDR3 is 16 residues long. The V and J ends lost 0 bases and 3 bases, in that order; junction bases with no gene match: 4. Germline CDR1 and CDR2: MNHEY and SVGAGI. In DNA form, the CDR3 reads TGTGCCAGCAGTTACTCACAGGGGGATGGTGGAAACACCATATATTTT. Translation gives CASSYSQGDGGNTIYF.

The chain has TRBV11-3 and TRBJ2-1; the D gene is possibly TRBD1 (5 bases). The CDR3 covers 13 residues. V lost 5 bases, J lost 8 bases, and 13 bases lay in between. CDR1 and CDR2 (germline): SGHNT, YENEEA. In nucleotides, the CDR3 is TGTGCCAGCAGCCTCGACAGCCACGATGAGCAGTTCTTC. The encoded protein is CASSLDSHDEQFF. Full variable domain (rest looked up from reference TRBV11-3 and TRBJ2-1): EAGVVQSPRYKIIEKKQPVAFWCNPISGHNTLYWYLQNLGQGPELLIRYENEEAVDDSQLPKDRFSAERLKGVDSTLKIQPAELGDSAVYLCASSLDSHDEQFFGPGTRLTVL.

The chain combines TRBV6-5 with TRBJ2-3, with 7 nucleotides matching TRBD1. The CDR3 has 15 residues. The germline CDR1 and CDR2 sequences are MNHEY and SVGAGI. The trim removed 7 bases at V and 0 bases at J, leaving 7 bases unmatched. The DNA for the CDR3 is TGTGCCAGCACAAATACAGGGGCTAGCACAGATACGCAGTATTTT. It is translated as CASTNTGASTDTQYF.

CDR3 residues: CASSLGEQGRLFF. The CDR3 bases are TGTGCCAGCAGCTTAGGGGAACAGGGAAGGTTGTTTTTT. The chain has TRBV7-8 and TRBJ1-4; D possibly corresponds to TRBD1 (6 bases). Trimming took 1 base from V and 15 from J, leaving 15 bases between them. The CDR3 spans 13 residues. From germline, CDR1 is SGHVS and CDR2 FQNEAQ.

This clone was seen a few times. The chain employs TRBV19 and TRBJ2-6; 9 nucleotides line up with TRBD2. The germline V gene encodes CDR1 LNHDA and CDR2 SQIVND (reference sequence). The J segment lost 1 base and the V segment lost 5 bases, leaving 6 bases of the junction unmatched. The CDR3 loop spans 17 amino acids. The CDR3 loop reads CASSSSGTPSGANVLTF. CDR3 nucleotide sequence: TGTGCCAGTAGTTCTAGCGGGACCCCTTCTGGGGCCAACGTCCTGACTTTC.

This clone was detected only a few times. This chain links TRBV3-1 (or the pseudogene TRBV3-2) with TRBJ1-2, with D possibly TRBD1 on 5 matching bases. The V gene's germline CDR1 is LGHDT and CDR2 YNNKEL (reference sequence). The CDR3 is 13 residues long. The V end lost 4 bases, the J end lost 4 bases, and 10 bases lay between the germline ends. CDR3 region: CASSRQGLYGYTF. CDR3 DNA sequence: TGTGCCAGCAGCCGGCAGGGCCTCTATGGCTACACCTTC.

This chain links TRBV19 with TRBJ1-1; D remains unclear. The germline V gene has CDR1 LNHDA and CDR2 SQIVND (reference sequence). V lost 3 bases and J lost 1, with 9 bases in between. The CDR3 extends over 14 amino acids. This CDR3 is CASSIAAANTEAFF. The DNA for the CDR3 is TGTGCCAGTAGTATTGCGGCGGCGAACACTGAAGCTTTCTTT.

The chain couples TRBV30 to TRBJ1-5, with D tentatively TRBD1 (5 bases). The germline V and J ends were trimmed by 0 bases and 7 bases, with 16 bases remaining between them. This CDR3 has 15 residues. Germline V gene lookup returns CDR1 GTSNPN and CDR2 SVGIG (reference sequence). Here the CDR3 DNA reads TGTGCCTGGAGTGTAAGTTCTCAGGGTAGACAGCCCCAGCATTTT. Encoded protein: CAWSVSSQGRQPQHF.

By share, this clone ranks as medium-sized. V usage is TRBV4-2 and J usage is TRBJ2-7; unclear D gene. The CDR3 has 15 amino acids. Trimming removed 0 bases at V and 1 base at J, with 10 bases between. In germline, CDR1 is LGHNA, CDR2 YNFKEQ. The CDR3 spells CASSQDAASSYEQYF. CDR3 in DNA: TGTGCCAGCAGCCAAGACGCAGCAAGTTCCTACGAGCAGTACTTC.

This chain links TRBV7-9 with TRBJ2-7; TRBD1 matches 9 bases. The germline CDR1 and CDR2 sequences are SEHNR and FQNEAQ (reference sequence). After removal of 5 bases from V and 7 bases from J, the junction contained 6 bases not matched to a gene. CDR3 length: 13 residues. The CDR3 loop is CASSLGTGREQYF. For the CDR3, the DNA is TGTGCCAGCAGCCTTGGGACAGGGAGGGAGCAGTACTTC.

This chain links TRBV18 with TRBJ1-2, with D hard to call. CDR3 length equals 16 residues. V was trimmed by 0 bases and J by 6 bases, leaving 17 bases between them. The germline CDR1 and CDR2 sequences are KGHSH and LQKENI. This chain's CDR3 is CASSPPSRGRTHGYTF. CDR3 DNA sequence: TGTGCCAGCTCACCACCTAGTCGAGGGAGGACTCATGGCTACACCTTC.

The chain has TRBV24-1 and TRBJ2-1; weak D call: TRBD1 (6 bases). The CDR3 contains 15 residues. Per germline, CDR1 KGHDR and CDR2 SFDVKD. Trimming left V 4 bases short and J 2 bases short, with 11 bases between. The CDR3 loop is CATSDPQGPYNEQFF. In DNA, the CDR3 is TGTGCCACCAGTGACCCACAGGGACCCTACAATGAGCAGTTCTTC.

As DNA, the CDR3 is TGTGCCAGCAGCTTAAGGGGCCGGGACAGGGGCCCTCCTGGTACCTACGAGCAGTACTTC. This encodes CASSLRGRDRGPPGTYEQYF. The chain recombines TRBV11-3 with TRBJ2-7, with 10 bases fitting TRBD1. From germline, CDR1 is SGHNT and CDR2 YENEEA. The ends lost 2 bases at V and 2 bases at J; junction bases unmatched: 18. This CDR3 has 20 residues.

The chain carries TRBV30 and TRBJ1-4; D is unclear. Germline CDR1 GTSNPN, CDR2 SVGIG (reference sequence). V was trimmed by 1 base and J by 8 bases, leaving 11 bases between them. The CDR3 length is 13 residues. CDR3 protein: CAWSEWLFEKLFF. The CDR3, as DNA: TGTGCCTGGAGTGAGTGGTTGTTCGAAAAACTGTTTTTT.

V and J are TRBV18 and TRBJ1-1; D remains ambiguous. CDR1 and CDR2 (germline): KGHSH, LQKENI. This CDR3 has 12 amino acids. The V end lost 5 bases, the J end lost 4 bases, and 8 bases lay between the germline ends. This CDR3 is CASSVDPTEAFF. As DNA, the CDR3 is TGTGCCAGCTCAGTGGATCCCACTGAAGCTTTCTTT.

V gene TRBV5-1 combines with J gene TRBJ2-7; 10 bases fit TRBD2. After removal of 5 bases from V and 6 bases from J, the junction contained 8 bases not matched to a gene. Germline-derived CDR1 and CDR2 are SGHRS and YFSETQ. The CDR3 runs 14 residues. The CDR3 region has the DNA TGCGCCAGCAGGCGGCTAGCGGGAGTTCCCGAGCAGTACTTC. This translates into CASRRLAGVPEQYF.